This entry concerns a single T cell receptor beta chain. MiXCR, applied by TCRdb to the RT-PCR reads, yields one record per CDR3 protein. The sample includes about 700,000 distinct CDR3 sequences, approximately 15% of them seen just once. This TCR derives from a female donor in good health, serving as a healthy control. Sample: memory CD4+ T cells from blood.

DNA for the CDR3: TGCAGTGCCCTCCGGACTAGCGGGGCCTTGGAGACCCAGTACTTC. Translated, it gives CSALRTSGALETQYF. The chain employs TRBV20-1 and TRBJ2-5; TRBD2 matches at 12 bases. Trimming at V came to 6 bases and at J to 5 bases, leaving 10 bases not matched to a gene. Germline V gene lookup returns CDR1 DFQATT and CDR2 SNEGSKA (reference sequence). This CDR3 is 15 amino acids long.